A few counts support the clone carrying this TCR beta chain. What it binds is not known. A template switching step contributed a universal primer site, while unique molecular identifiers were present in the cDNA. TCRdb reprocessed the 5' RACE reads via MiXCR and lists one record per CDR3 protein. Here the sample spans 450,000 or so distinct CDR3 sequences, 20% to 25% being singletons. The sample belongs to a study of identical twins. Everyone who donated was a healthy Caucasian. Study-wide points: Twin-shared out-of-frame alpha sequences showed excess low generation probability.

These sequences were also reported in another study, on T cells expressing NK-cell markers. As that study records: The study found dominant NKG2C+ clonotypes at roughly 1.0-8% of CD8+ T cells in several donors.

Sample: CD4+ T cells sorted from blood. The TCR sequence derives from a woman between 18 and 29 years old in good health.

As DNA, the CDR3 is TGTGCCAGCGAGGCCCCTGGGAGCTACGAGCAGTACTTC. Translated: CASEAPGSYEQYF. The gene calls are TRBV6-1 and TRBJ2-7; possible D gene TRBD2, 5 bases. CDR3 length equals 13 residues. The ends were cut back, 8 bases at V and 3 bases at J, with 14 bases in the middle. Germline CDR1 and CDR2: MNHNS and SASEGT.